This T cell receptor (beta chain) was sequenced for a study of CD8+CD57+ T cells in acquired aplastic anemia. Overall study context: Isolated CD4+ and CD8+ cells, once sorted, yielded DNA averaging around 3.3 ug.

On this clonotype itself: Its specificity is not known.

Profiling that covered TCR beta VDJ and CDR3 relied on genomic DNA as its template. TCRdb re-called the reads through MiXCR, storing one row per CDR3 protein. The sample has 35,000 to 45,000 distinct CDR3 sequences; roughly 77% are singletons. Points from the study as a whole: Found in both controls and patients were twenty-nine CD8+ CDR3 sequences.

Germline-derived CDR1 and CDR2 are MGHDK and SYGVNS. The CDR3 sequence is 14 residues long. V was shortened by 4 bases and J by 5 bases, with 9 bases between the two germline ends. Input material: sorted CD4+, CD8+, or CD8+CD57+ T cells (not recorded which) from PBMCs. The rearrangement joins TRBV25-1 to TRBJ1-6, with D unclear. This sequence was found in a human donor in good health, serving as a control. The CDR3: CASSAFGDNSPLHF. The CDR3, as DNA: TGTGCCAGCAGTGCATTCGGGGATAATTCACCCCTCCACTTT.